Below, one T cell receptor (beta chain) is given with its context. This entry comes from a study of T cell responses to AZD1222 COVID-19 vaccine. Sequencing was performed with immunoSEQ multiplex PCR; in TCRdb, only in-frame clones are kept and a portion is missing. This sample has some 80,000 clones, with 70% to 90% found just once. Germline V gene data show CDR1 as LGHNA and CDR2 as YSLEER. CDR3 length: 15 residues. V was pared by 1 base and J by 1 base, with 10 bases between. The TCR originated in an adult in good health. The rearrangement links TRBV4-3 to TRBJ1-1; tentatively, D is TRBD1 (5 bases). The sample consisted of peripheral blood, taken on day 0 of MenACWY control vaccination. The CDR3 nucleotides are TGCGCCAGCAGCCAAGGGGGCGGGGCGAACACTGAAGCTTTCTTT. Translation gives CASSQGGGANTEAFF.